The clone carrying this TCR beta chain was counted ten times or more. Time point meaning: newly diagnosed GD, antithyroid drugs for less than 3 months. PBMC RNA was the source of the TCR library. The peripheral blood volume drawn was approximately 9 milliliters, and it was collected into EDTA tubes. These data are taken from a study of regulatory T cells in long-lasting Graves disease. From germline, CDR1 is SEHNR and CDR2 FQNEAQ (reference sequence). This CDR3 comprises 10 residues. With 6 bases removed from V and 8 bases from J, the gap between germline ends came to 7 bases. Building the TCR beta libraries relied on iRepertoire HTBI primers, and CDR3 regions underwent Arm-PCR. In TCRdb, the multiplex PCR reads were re-called with MiXCR into one record per CDR3 protein. The sample holds about 200,000 distinct CDR3 sequences, about 19% seen once. These data were also reused for a study on T cells in Graves' hyperthyroidism and ophthalmopathy. That publication notes: Carried out on the TCR CDR3, a first-round RT-PCR used the HTBI primer set.

The receptor comes from a woman between 25 and 40 years old with Graves disease. The chain joins TRBV7-9 to TRBJ1-2, with D uncertain. The sequencing here drew on peripheral blood mononuclear cells (PBMCs), taken at new diagnosis, from a patient treated with antithyroid drugs. DNA for the CDR3: TGTGCCAGCAGATCGGAAGGCTACACCTTC. As protein: CASRSEGYTF.